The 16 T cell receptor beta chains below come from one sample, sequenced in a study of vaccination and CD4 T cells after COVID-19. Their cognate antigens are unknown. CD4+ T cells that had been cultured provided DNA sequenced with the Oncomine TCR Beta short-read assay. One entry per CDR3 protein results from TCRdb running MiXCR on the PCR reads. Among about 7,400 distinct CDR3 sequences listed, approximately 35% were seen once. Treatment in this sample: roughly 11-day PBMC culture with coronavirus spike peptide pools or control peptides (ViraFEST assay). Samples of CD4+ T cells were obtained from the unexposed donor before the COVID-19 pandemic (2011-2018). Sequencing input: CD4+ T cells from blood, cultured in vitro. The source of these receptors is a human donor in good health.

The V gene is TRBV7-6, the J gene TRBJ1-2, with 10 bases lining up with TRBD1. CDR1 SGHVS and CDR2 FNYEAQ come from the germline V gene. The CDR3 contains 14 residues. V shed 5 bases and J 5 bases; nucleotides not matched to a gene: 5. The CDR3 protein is CASSLSGQGYGYTF. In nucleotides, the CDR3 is TGTGCCAGCAGCCTTTCGGGACAGGGGTATGGCTACACCTTC.

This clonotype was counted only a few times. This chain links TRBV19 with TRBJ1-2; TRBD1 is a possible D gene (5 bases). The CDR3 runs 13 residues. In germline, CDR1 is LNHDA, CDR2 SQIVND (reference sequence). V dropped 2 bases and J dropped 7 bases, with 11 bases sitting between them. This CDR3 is CASSITRDSGYTF. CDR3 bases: TGTGCCAGTAGTATAACCAGGGATTCTGGCTACACCTTC.

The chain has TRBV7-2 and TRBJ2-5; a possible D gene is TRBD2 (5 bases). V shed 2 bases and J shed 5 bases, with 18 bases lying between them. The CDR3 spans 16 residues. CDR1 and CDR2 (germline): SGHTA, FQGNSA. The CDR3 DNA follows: TGTGCCAGCAGCTTACGCCCGACCGGGATCCAGGAGACCCAGTACTTC. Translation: CASSLRPTGIQETQYF.

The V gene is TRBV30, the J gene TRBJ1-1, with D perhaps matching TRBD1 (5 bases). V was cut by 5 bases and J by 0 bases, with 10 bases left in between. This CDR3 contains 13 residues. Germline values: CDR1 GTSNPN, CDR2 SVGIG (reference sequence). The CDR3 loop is CAWRGRMNTEAFF. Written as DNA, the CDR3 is TGTGCCTGGCGGGGACGGATGAACACTGAAGCTTTCTTT.

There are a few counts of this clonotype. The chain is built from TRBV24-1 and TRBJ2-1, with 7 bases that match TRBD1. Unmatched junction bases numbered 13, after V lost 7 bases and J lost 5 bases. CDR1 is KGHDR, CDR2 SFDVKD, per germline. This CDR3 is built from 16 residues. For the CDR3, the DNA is TGTGCCACCAGGACAGGGATGGGAAGAGGGAACAATGAGCAGTTCTTC. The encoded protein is CATRTGMGRGNNEQFF.

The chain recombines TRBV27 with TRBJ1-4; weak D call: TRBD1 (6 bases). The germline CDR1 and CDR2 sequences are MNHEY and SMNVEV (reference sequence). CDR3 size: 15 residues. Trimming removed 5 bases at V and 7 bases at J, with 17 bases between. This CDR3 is CASSVTGREGEKLFF. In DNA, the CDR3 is TGTGCCAGCAGTGTCACAGGGAGAGAGGGTGAAAAACTGTTTTTT.

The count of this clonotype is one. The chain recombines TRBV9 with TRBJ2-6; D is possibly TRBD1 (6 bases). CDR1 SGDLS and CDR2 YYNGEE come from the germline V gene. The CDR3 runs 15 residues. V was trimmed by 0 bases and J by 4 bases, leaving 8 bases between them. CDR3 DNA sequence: TGTGCCAGCAGCGTAGCAGGGGCCGGGGCCAACGTCCTGACTTTC. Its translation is CASSVAGAGANVLTF.

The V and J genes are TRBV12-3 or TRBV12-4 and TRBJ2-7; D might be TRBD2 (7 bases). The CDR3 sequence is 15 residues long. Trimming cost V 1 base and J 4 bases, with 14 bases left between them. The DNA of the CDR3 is TGTGCCAGCAGTTTAGTAGGGGGGGGTAGGTACGAGCAGTACTTC. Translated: CASSLVGGGRYEQYF.

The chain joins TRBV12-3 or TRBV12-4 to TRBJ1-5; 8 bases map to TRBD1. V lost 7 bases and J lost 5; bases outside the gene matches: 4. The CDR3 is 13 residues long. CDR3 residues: CASKPTGDQPQHF. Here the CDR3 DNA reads TGTGCCAGCAAACCGACAGGGGATCAGCCCCAGCATTTT.

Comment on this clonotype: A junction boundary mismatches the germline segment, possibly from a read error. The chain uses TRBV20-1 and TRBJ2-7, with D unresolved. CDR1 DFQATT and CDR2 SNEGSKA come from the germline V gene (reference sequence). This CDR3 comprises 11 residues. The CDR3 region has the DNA TGCGGTGCTCAGTCACAGTACGAGCAGTACTTC. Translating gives CGAQSQYEQYF.

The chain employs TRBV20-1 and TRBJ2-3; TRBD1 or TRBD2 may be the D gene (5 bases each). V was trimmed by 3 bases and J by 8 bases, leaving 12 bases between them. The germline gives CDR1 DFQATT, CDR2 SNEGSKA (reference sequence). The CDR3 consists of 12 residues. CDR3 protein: CSASRTRGTQYF. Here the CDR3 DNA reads TGCAGTGCTAGCCGTACTAGGGGTACGCAGTATTTT.

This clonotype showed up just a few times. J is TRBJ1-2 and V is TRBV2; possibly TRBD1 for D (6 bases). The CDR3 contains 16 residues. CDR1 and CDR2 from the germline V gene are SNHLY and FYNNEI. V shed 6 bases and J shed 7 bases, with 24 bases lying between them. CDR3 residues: CASSLGLQGELSGYTF. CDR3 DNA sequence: TGTGCCAGCAGCTTGGGGCTACAGGGTGAGCTCTCTGGCTACACCTTC.

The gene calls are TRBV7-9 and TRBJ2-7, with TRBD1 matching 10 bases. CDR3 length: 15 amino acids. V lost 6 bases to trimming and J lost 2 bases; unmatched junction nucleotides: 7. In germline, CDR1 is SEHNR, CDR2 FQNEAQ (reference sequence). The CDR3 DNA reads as TGTGCCAGCAGTCGGACAGGGGGTGAAACCTACGAGCAGTACTTC. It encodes CASSRTGGETYEQYF.

Here the CDR3 reads CASSQERRSGYTF. CDR3 nucleotide sequence: TGCGCCAGCAGCCAAGAGCGTCGGAGTGGCTACACCTTC. The V gene is TRBV4-3, the J gene TRBJ1-2, with unresolved D. The CDR3 runs to 13 residues. Germline CDR1 and CDR2: LGHNA and YSLEER. Trimming removed 0 bases at V and 7 bases at J, with 9 bases between.

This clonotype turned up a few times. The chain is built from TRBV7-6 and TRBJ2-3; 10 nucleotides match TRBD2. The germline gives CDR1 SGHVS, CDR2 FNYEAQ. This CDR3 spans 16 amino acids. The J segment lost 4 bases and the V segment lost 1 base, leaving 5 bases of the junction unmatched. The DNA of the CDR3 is TGTGCCAGCAGCTTAGAAGCTAGCGGGAGTGCAGATACGCAGTATTTT. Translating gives CASSLEASGSADTQYF.

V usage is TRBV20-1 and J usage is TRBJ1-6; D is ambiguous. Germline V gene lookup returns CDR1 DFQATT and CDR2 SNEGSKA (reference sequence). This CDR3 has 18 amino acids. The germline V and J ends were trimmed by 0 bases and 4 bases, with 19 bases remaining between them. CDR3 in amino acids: CSARETLVSAFYNSPLHF. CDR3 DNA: TGCAGTGCTAGAGAAACTTTGGTATCAGCCTTTTATAATTCACCCCTCCACTTT.